These 14 T cell receptor beta chains were sequenced from one sample in a study of T cell responses to AZD1222 COVID-19 vaccine (dated by TCRdb to the early 2020s). The library was prepared using the immunoSEQ multiplex PCR assay. TCRdb carries this immuneACCESS record with in-frame sequences only. Its versions omit some clonotypes, under half of them owing to an unresolved V gene in the studies checked, with the rest unexplained. In this sample the table shows about 82,000 clones, over 75% of which occur a single time. Roughly an eighth of the sample rests with the top ten. The time point label, read with the paper, signifies: about 28 days (+/-7) after the second vaccine dose. The sample was peripheral blood, taken 28 days after the second AZD1222 dose. The receptors were gathered from an adult who received the AZD1222 COVID-19 vaccine.

The rearrangement joins TRBV5-1 to TRBJ1-1; TRBD1 might be the D (6 bases). The germline gives CDR1 SGHRS, CDR2 YFSETQ. The CDR3 has 13 residues. V lost 6 bases to trimming and J lost 2 bases, with 11 bases between them. CDR3 region: CASNLQGNTEAFF. CDR3 nucleotides: TGCGCCAGCAACCTACAGGGTAACACTGAAGCTTTCTTT.

The V and J genes are TRBV6-1 and TRBJ2-7; D not certain. The germline CDR1 and CDR2 sequences are MNHNS and SASEGT. The CDR3 extends over 14 amino acids. V lost 2 bases and J lost 0, with 8 bases in between. CDR3 region: CASSETASSYEQYV. CDR3 nucleotide sequence: TGTGCCAGCAGTGAAACGGCGAGCTCCTACGAGCAGTACGTC.

The J gene is TRBJ1-5, the V gene TRBV27, with 9 positions matching TRBD1. This CDR3 has 16 amino acids. V was clipped by 2 bases and J by 2 bases; unmatched bases: 4. CDR1 MNHEY and CDR2 SMNVEV come from the germline V gene (reference sequence). The CDR3 region is CASSLGTGTGNQPQHF. Written as DNA, the CDR3 is TGTGCCAGCAGTTTAGGGACAGGGACGGGCAATCAGCCCCAGCATTTT.

This clone occurred once. This sequence joins TRBV5-4 and TRBJ1-4; D might be TRBD1 (5 bases). Germline values: CDR1 SGHNT, CDR2 YYREEE (reference sequence). The CDR3 length is 15 residues. V lost 2 bases and J lost 12, with 20 bases in between. CDR3 sequence reads: CASSFDRADRGELFF. The CDR3 DNA is TGTGCCAGCAGCTTCGACAGAGCCGACCGGGGGGAACTGTTTTTT. Drawing the rest from reference TRBV5-4 and TRBJ1-4, the complete variable domain is ETGVTQSPTHLIKTRGQQVTLRCSSQSGHNTVSWYQQALGQGPQFIFQYYREEENGRGNFPPRFSGLQFPNYSSELNVNALELDDSALYLCASSFDRADRGELFFGSGTQLSVL.

In its sample, this clone was seen a few times. V and J are TRBV9 and TRBJ1-5; D remains unclear. Trimming took off 2 bases at V and 1 base at J, with 10 bases between the two ends. The CDR3 is made up of 15 amino acids. Germline V gives CDR1 SGDLS, CDR2 YYNGEE. DNA for the CDR3: TGTGCCAGCAGCGTCTCCGTGGACAGCAATCAGCCCCAGCATTTT. The encoded protein is CASSVSVDSNQPQHF. Combining the CDR3 with reference TRBV9 and TRBJ1-5 gives the whole variable domain DSGVTQTPKHLITATGQRVTLRCSPRSGDLSVYWYQQSLDQGLQFLIQYYNGEERAKGNILERFSAQQFPDLHSELNLSSLELGDSALYFCASSVSVDSNQPQHFGDGTRLSIL.

The chain joins TRBV7-2 to TRBJ1-1, with 8 bases matching TRBD1. Germline V CDR1 and CDR2: SGHTA, FQGNSA. CDR3 length: 14 amino acids. J gave up 2 bases and V 4 bases, and 3 bases lay outside the gene matches. The DNA for the CDR3 is TGTGCCAGCAGCTCGGGACAGGTTAACACTGAAGCTTTCTTT. The encoded protein is CASSSGQVNTEAFF.

The genes are TRBV12-5 and TRBJ1-5, with 10 bases fitting TRBD1. CDR1 is LGHNT, CDR2 FRNRAP, per germline. The ends lost 1 base at V and 7 bases at J; junction bases unmatched: 4. This CDR3 is 15 amino acids long. This CDR3 reads CASGLGQGARQPQHF. DNA for the CDR3: TGTGCTAGTGGTTTGGGACAGGGGGCTCGGCAGCCCCAGCATTTT.

The chain has TRBV7-2 and TRBJ2-4; 8 nucleotides match TRBD1. V shed 0 bases and J 7 bases; nucleotides not matched to a gene: 5. CDR3 length equals 15 residues. Germline V gene sequence: CDR1 SGHTA, CDR2 FQGNSA. The CDR3 region has the DNA TGTGCCAGCAGCTTAGCGGGCAGGGGGCTTAACATTCAGTACTTC. Translating gives CASSLAGRGLNIQYF.

A single count supports this clone. The chain carries TRBV7-9 and TRBJ1-3; D gene ambiguous. This CDR3 region has 13 residues. Germline V gives CDR1 SEHNR, CDR2 FQNEAQ (reference sequence). The V gene lost 5 bases and the J gene lost 2 bases, with 7 bases spanning the gap. CDR3 DNA: TGTGCCAGCAGCCGGGAAACTGGAAACACCATATATTTT. This sequence encodes CASSRETGNTIYF.

V usage is TRBV7-2 and J usage is TRBJ2-6; D possibly corresponds to TRBD1 (7 bases). CDR1 is SGHTA and CDR2 is FQGNSA in the germline V gene. This CDR3 has 18 residues. Trimming stripped 1 base from V and 0 bases from J, with 13 bases between. As DNA, the CDR3 is TGTGCCAGCAGCTTAGTTCCAGGGGGGAGCTCTGGGGCCAACGTCCTGACTTTC. Protein: CASSLVPGGSSGANVLTF.

The chain combines TRBV28 with TRBJ1-2; TRBD1 agrees at 7 bases. The CDR3 runs 15 residues. J gave up 0 bases and V 7 bases, and 8 bases lay outside the gene matches. Germline CDR1 and CDR2: MDHEN and SYDVKM. The chain's CDR3 is CASTQGGTANYGYTF. In DNA, the CDR3 is TGTGCCAGCACCCAAGGCGGGACAGCTAACTATGGCTACACCTTC.

Of note for this clone: The junction does not match germline at one end; this may be a read error. The rearrangement uses TRBV5-1 and TRBJ1-1; D remains ambiguous. Germline-derived CDR1 and CDR2 are SGHRS and YFSETQ. The CDR3 is 14 amino acids. In DNA form, the CDR3 reads TGCGCCAGCAGCTTATCGGGAGAGGCCCGCGTAAGCCTCTTT. Translating it yields CASSLSGEARVSLF.

The chain couples TRBV29-1 to TRBJ2-5, with 8 nucleotides matching TRBD2. CDR1 SQVTM and CDR2 ANQGSEA come from the germline V gene. J gave up 3 bases and V 0 bases, and 12 bases lay outside the gene matches. This CDR3 is 17 amino acids long. In nucleotides, the CDR3 is TGCAGCGTTGAAGAGCCGGTCGGGGGGGAGTGGAAAGAGACCCAGTACTTC. Translating it yields CSVEEPVGGEWKETQYF.

The chain couples TRBV5-8 to TRBJ1-2, with D perhaps TRBD1 (5 bases). This CDR3 is 18 amino acids long. CDR1 is SGHTS and CDR2 is YDEGEE in the germline V gene. V lost 0 bases to trimming and J lost 7 bases, with 25 bases between them. CDR3 in DNA: TGTGCCAGCAGCTTGGCCTGGGTAGGGGCACCGCGCGGGGGTGGCTACACCTTC. It translates to CASSLAWVGAPRGGGYTF.